This T cell receptor (beta chain) emerged from a study of T cells in Graves' hyperthyroidism and ophthalmopathy. Study-level points and caveats: Blood held most thyroid clonotypes expanded above 0.001 frequency.

Note on this clonotype: No antigen is known for it.

Amplification yielded TCR beta CDR3 regions, with RNA transcripts as the source. The HTBI primer set served for first-round RT-PCR of the TCR CDR3. TCRdb used MiXCR to reprocess the multiplex PCR reads, holding one entry per CDR3 protein. The table lists about 560,000 distinct CDR3 sequences, approximately 14% of them singletons. The CDR3 loop spans 17 amino acids. Germline trimming cut 2 bases from V and 3 bases from J; bases unmatched to any gene: 11. CDR1 is LGHDT and CDR2 is YNNKEL in the germline V gene (reference sequence). This clonotype was obtained from a woman in her twenties or thirties with Graves' hyperthyroidism. This chain joins TRBV3-1 and TRBJ2-3; TRBD2 matches 7 bases. Source material: blood. The CDR3 here is CASSQHQLALLTDTQYF. The CDR3 DNA sequence: TGTGCCAGCAGCCAACACCAACTAGCGCTCTTGACAGATACGCAGTATTTT.